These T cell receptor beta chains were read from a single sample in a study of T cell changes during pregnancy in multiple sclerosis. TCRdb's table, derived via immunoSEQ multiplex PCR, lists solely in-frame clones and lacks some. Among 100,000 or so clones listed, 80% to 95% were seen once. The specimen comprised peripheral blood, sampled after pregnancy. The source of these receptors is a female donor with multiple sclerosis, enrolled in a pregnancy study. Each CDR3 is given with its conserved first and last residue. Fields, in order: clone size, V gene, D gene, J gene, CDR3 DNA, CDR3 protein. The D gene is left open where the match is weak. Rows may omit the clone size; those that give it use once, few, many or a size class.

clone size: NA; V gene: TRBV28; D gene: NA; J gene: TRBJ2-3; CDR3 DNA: TGTGCCAGCAGTTCTAGGTCCGTGGTGGATACGCAGTATTTT; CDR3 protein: CASSSRSVVDTQYF
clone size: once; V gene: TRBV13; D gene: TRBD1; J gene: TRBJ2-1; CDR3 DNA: TGTGCCAGCAGCCTGGCCGGGACAGGGGACAATGAGCAGTTCTTC; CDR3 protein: CASSLAGTGDNEQFF
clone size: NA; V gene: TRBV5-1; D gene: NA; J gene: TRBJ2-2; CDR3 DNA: TGCGCCAGCAGCTCGAGTACGGGAGCGAACACCGGGGAGCTGTTTTTT; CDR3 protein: CASSSSTGANTGELFF
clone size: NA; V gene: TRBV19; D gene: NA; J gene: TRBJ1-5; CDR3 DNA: TGTGCCAGTAGTCTACCCCGGACAGCTGATCAGCCCCAGCATTTT; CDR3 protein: CASSLPRTADQPQHF
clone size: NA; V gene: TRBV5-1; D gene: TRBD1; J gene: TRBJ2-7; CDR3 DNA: TGCGCCAGCAGCCCACCGGGACAGGGTAGGAAGCAGTACTTC; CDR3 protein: CASSPPGQGRKQYF
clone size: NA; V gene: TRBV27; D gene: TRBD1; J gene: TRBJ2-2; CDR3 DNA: TGTGCCAGCAGTTGGCAGGGGGCTGGCGGGGAGCTGTTTTTT; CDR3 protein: CASSWQGAGGELFF
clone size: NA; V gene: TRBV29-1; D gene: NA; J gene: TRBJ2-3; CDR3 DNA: TGCAGCGTTGAAGGGCTCGGGGAGCGGCTTCTAGGAAGCACAGATACGCAGTATTTT; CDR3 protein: CSVEGLGERLLGSTDTQYF
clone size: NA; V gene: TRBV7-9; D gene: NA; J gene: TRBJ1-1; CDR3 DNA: TGTGCCAGCAGCTTAGTTGCGCGGGCCACTGAAGCTTTCTTT; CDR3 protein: CASSLVARATEAFF
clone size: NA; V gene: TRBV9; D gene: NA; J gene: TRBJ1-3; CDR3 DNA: TGTGCCAGCAGCGTAGCTCAGGGATCTGGAAACACCATATATTTT; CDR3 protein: CASSVAQGSGNTIYF
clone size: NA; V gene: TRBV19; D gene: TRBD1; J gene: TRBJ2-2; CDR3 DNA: TGTGCCAGTGGGCCTTCCAGGGGGCTCACCGGGGAGCTGTTTTTT; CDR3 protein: CASGPSRGLTGELFF
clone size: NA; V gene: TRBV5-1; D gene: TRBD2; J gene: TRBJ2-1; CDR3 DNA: TGCGCCAGCAGCTTGAGGACTAGCGGGAGGCACAATGAGCAGTTCTTC; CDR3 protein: CASSLRTSGRHNEQFF
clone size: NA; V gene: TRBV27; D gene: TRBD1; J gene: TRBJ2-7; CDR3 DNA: TGTGCCAGCAGTCCTTCGACAGGGGGAGATTACGAGCAGTACTTC; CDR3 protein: CASSPSTGGDYEQYF
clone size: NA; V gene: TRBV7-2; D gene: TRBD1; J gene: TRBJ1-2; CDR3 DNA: TGTGCCAGCAGCCCCGCTTTACAGACAGGGGGGAATGGCTACACCTTC; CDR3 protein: CASSPALQTGGNGYTF
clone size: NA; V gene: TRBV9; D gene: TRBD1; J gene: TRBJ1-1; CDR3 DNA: TGTGCCAGCAGCATGATCCAGGGGGAGAACACTGAAGCTTTCTTT; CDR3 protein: CASSMIQGENTEAFF
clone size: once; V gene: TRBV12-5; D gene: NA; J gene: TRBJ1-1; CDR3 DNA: TGTGCTAGTGGTTTGGTATTAGGGGCAGGGGACATGAACACTGAAGCTTTCTTT; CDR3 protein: CASGLVLGAGDMNTEAFF
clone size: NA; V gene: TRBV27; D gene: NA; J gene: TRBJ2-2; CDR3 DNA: TGTGCCAGCAGTTTTAGGGGTGGTGATGCCGGGGAGCTGTTTTTT; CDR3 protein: CASSFRGGDAGELFF
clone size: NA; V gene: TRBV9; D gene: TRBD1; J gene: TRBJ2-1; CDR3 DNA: TGTGCCAGCAGCGTAGCGGGGACAGGGTCTTCCTACAATGAGCAGTTCTTC; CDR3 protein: CASSVAGTGSSYNEQFF
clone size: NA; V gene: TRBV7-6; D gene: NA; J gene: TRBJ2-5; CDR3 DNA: TGTGCCAGCAGCTTAACGGGGGGCGGGGAGACCCAGTACTTC; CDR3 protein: CASSLTGGGETQYF
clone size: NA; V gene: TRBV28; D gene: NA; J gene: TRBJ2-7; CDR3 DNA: TGTGCCAGCAGTTTAGGGACTCCGTATGTCGAGCAGTACTTC; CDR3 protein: CASSLGTPYVEQYF
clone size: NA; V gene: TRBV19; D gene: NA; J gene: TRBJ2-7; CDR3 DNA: TGTGCCAGTAGTATAGGGGCAGGGGAGCTGTACTTC; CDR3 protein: CASSIGAGELYF
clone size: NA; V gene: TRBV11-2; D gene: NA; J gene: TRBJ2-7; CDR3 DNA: TGTGCCAGCAGCGTGCGACTATTTCCCTACGAGCAGTACTTC; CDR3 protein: CASSVRLFPYEQYF
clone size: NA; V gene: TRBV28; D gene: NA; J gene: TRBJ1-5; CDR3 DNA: TGTGCCAGCACCCAACTAAGCAATCAGCCCCAGCATTTT; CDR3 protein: CASTQLSNQPQHF
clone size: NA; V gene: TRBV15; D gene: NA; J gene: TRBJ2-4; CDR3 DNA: TGTGCCACCAGCAGATGGGGACTTCTAGCCAAAAACATTCAGTACTTC; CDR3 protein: CATSRWGLLAKNIQYF
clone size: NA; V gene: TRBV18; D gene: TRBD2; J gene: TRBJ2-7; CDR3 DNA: TGTGCCAGCTCACCTTTAACTAGCGGGACTGGGTACGAGCAGTACTTC; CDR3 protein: CASSPLTSGTGYEQYF
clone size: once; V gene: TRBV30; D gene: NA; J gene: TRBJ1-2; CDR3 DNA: TGTGCCTGGAGTGCCCGAGGGGGTTCGGAGGGCTACACCTTC; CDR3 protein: CAWSARGGSEGYTF
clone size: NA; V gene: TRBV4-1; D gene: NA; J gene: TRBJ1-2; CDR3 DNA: TGCGCCAGCAGCCACGAAGGACTAAACTATGGCTACACCTTC; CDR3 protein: CASSHEGLNYGYTF
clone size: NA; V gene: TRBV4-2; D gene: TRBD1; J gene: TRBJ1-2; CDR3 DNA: TGTGCCAGCAGCCCCCTTGGGACAGATACTTACTATGGCTACACCTTC; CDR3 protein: CASSPLGTDTYYGYTF
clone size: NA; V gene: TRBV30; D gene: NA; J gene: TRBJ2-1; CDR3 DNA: TGTGCCTGGAGTGGGCAGGGCTGGGGGGATGAGCAGTTCTTC; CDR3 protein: CAWSGQGWGDEQFF
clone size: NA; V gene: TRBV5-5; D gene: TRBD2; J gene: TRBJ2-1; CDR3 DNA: TGTGCCAGCAGCCTAGAGACTAGCGGGAGGGGTGAGCAGTTCTTC; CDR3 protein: CASSLETSGRGEQFF
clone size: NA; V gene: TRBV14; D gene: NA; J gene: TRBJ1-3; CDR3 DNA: TGTGCCAGCAGCCAAGACTCCGGGAAATACTCTGGAAACACCATATATTTT; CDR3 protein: CASSQDSGKYSGNTIYF
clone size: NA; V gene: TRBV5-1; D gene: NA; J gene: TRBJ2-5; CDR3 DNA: TGCGCCAGCAGCTTGGGGACAGTAGGCCAAGAGACCCAGTACTTC; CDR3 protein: CASSLGTVGQETQYF
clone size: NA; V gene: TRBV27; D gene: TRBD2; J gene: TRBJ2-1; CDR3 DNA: TGTGCCAGCAGTTTATCGGCGGGAGTGCGCAATGAGCAGTTCTTC; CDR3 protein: CASSLSAGVRNEQFF
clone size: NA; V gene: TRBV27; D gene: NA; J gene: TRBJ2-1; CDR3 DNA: TGTGCCAGCAGTTCTCGGGGATCCTACAATGAGCAGTTCTTC; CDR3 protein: CASSSRGSYNEQFF
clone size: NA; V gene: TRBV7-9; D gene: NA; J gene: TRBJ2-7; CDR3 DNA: TGTGCCAGCAGCTTCGGTACAGTTACCTACGAGCAGTACTTC; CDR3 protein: CASSFGTVTYEQYF
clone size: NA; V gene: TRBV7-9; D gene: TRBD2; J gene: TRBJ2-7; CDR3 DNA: TGTGCCAGCAGCGAGACTAGCGGGTCCTTTCGCTACGAGCAGTACTTC; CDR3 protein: CASSETSGSFRYEQYF
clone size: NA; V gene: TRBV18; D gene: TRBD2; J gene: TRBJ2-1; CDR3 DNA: TGTGCCAGCTCACCAGGATCGGCTAGCGGGAGACGCAATGAGCAGTTCTTC; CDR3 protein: CASSPGSASGRRNEQFF
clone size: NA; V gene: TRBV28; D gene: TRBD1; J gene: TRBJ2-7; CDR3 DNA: TGTGCCAGCAGTTTGGTCCCCCGACAGGGCTCCCACGAGCAGTACTTC; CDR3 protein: CASSLVPRQGSHEQYF
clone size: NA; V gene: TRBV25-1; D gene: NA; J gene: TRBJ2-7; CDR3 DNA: TGTGCCAGCAGTGTCGGGACTGGCTACGAGCAGTACTTC; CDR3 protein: CASSVGTGYEQYF
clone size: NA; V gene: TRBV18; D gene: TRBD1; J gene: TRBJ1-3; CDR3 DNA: TGTGCCAGCTTTGATGCCGGGACAGGGGGAAACACCATATATTTT; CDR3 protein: CASFDAGTGGNTIYF
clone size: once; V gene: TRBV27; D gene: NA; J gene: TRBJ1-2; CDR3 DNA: TGTGCCAGCAGGGCGACCGGAGCTAACTATGGCTACACCTTC; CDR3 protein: CASRATGANYGYTF
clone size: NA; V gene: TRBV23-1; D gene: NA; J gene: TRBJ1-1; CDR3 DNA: TGCGCCAGCAGTCAAGCGGGACGGAACACTGAAGCTTTCTTT; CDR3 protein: CASSQAGRNTEAFF